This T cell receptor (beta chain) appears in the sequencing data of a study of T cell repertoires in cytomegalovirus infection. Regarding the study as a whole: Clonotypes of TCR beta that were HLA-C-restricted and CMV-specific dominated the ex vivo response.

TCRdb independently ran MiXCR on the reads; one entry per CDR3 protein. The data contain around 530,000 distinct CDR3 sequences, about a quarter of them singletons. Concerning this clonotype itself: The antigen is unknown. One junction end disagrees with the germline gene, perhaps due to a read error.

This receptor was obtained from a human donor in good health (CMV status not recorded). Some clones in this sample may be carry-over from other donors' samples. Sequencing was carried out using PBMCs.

The DNA for the CDR3 is TGCCGCGTTGAGTTTCAGGGCACCGGGGAGCTGTTTTTT. Protein sequence: CRVEFQGTGELFF. The J gene is TRBJ2-2, the V gene TRBV29-1, with D possibly TRBD1 on 5 matching bases. CDR1 is SQVTM, CDR2 ANQGSEA, per germline. This CDR3 has 13 residues.